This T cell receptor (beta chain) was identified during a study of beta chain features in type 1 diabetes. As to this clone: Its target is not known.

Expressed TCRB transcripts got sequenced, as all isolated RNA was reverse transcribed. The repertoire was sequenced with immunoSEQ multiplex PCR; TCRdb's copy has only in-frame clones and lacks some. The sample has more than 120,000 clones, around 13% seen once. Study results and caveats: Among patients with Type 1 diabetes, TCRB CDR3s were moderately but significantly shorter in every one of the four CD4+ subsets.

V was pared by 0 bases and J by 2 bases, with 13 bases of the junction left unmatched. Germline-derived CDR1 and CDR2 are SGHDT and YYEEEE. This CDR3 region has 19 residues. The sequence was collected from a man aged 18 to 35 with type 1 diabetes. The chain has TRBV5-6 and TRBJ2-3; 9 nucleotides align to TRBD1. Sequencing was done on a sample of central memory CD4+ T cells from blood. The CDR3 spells CASSLGGYFGTGHTDTQYF. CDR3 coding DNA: TGTGCCAGCAGCTTGGGGGGATACTTCGGGACAGGGCACACAGATACGCAGTATTTT.